This entry describes one TCR beta chain. This entry belongs to a study of blood T cell repertoires in COVID-19. The CDR3 loop spans 14 amino acids. Per germline, CDR1 MNHEY and CDR2 SVGAGI. Trimming removed 0 bases from V and 4 bases from J, with 9 bases in between. Authors' data handling: Cell counts per sample came from amplifying reference gene primers. TCRdb's table, derived via immunoSEQ multiplex PCR, lists solely in-frame clones and lacks some. The DNA was the basis for D and trimming; V, J and clone size are from that table. Altogether 150,000 to 200,000 clones are present, approximately 83% being singletons, with the ten largest covering 9.5% to 13%.

The chain couples TRBV6-5 to TRBJ1-2; D is perhaps TRBD1 (6 bases). This clonotype originated in a human donor with active or convalescent COVID-19. The donor label of this sample is uncertain. Sequencing input: peripheral blood. The CDR3 spells CASSYSRTVYGYTF. The CDR3 bases are TGTGCCAGCAGTTACTCCCGGACAGTCTATGGCTACACCTTC.